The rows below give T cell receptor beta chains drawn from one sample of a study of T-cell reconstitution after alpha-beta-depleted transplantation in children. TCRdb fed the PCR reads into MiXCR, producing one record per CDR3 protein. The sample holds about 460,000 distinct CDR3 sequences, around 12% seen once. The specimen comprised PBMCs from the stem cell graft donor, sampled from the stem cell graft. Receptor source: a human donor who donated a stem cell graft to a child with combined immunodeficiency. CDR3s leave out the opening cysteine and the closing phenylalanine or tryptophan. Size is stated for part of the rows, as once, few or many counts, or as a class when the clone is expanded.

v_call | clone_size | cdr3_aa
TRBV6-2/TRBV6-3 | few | ASSYPRGRVTYEQY
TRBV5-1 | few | ASSPRSGKMETQY
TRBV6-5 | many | ASTSAPFTYNEQF
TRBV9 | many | ASSVSPSGGFTDTQY
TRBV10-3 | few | AISDRGQGSLLRYNEQF
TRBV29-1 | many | SVEDPWDRGPAAKNIQY
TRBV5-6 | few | ASSLGRGLFYGYT
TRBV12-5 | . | ASGLGAFNYNEQF
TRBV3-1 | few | ASSHPADWPGSTDTQY
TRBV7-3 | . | ASSLTGGASDTQY
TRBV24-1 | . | ATSDPGTSGGQETQY
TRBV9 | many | ASSGPRVLTDTQY